The sequence of this T cell receptor (beta chain) was determined in a study of neurological immune-mediated disorders. This clonotype was observed many times. Specified time point: longitudinal time-point 2. J was trimmed by 1 base and V by 4 bases; bases with no gene match: 3. Germline V gives CDR1 SGHVS, CDR2 FQNEAQ. This CDR3 is 14 amino acids long. TCRdb reprocessed the 5' RACE reads with MiXCR, giving one entry per CDR3 protein. The sample contains some 49,000 distinct CDR3 sequences, about an eighth of which appear only once. What was sequenced was PBMCs. This clonotype was obtained from a male donor with HTLV-1-associated myelopathy (HAM/TSP). The chain has TRBV7-8 and TRBJ2-5; 7 positions agree with TRBD1. CDR3 protein: CASSSRDSQETQYF. As DNA, the CDR3 is TGTGCCAGCAGCTCGAGGGACAGCCAAGAGACCCAGTACTTC. Full variable domain (remainder filled in from reference TRBV7-8 and TRBJ2-5): GAGVSQSPRYKVAKRGQDVALRCDPISGHVSLFWYQQALGQGPEFLTYFQNEAQLDKSGLPSDRFFAERPEGSVSTLKIQRTQQEDSAVYLCASSSRDSQETQYFGPGTRLLVL.